This TCR beta chain was obtained from a study of identical twins (dated by TCRdb to about 2016). The study in broad terms: To test whether fetal clonotypes persist, this study deep-sequenced TCR alpha and beta repertoires from monozygotic twins, from unrelated adults of various ages, and from cord blood. To rule out contamination, replicate twin experiments were performed at different times with different library preparation protocols. Paper-wide results and their limitations: Compared with coincidental sharing between unrelated individuals, out-of-frame TCR alpha sequences shared between twins had an excess of sequences with low generation probability. A weaker excess of twin sharing was found in beta out-of-frame sequences because the signal-to-noise ratio was lowered by fewer shared sequences. Because the same donors could not be followed over many years, the conclusions depended on cross-sectional statistical analysis. In monozygotic twins, out-of-frame TCR alpha sharing was systematically underestimated by recombination models, although the models agreed with sharing between unrelated individuals. Fewer insertions were carried by abundant cord blood beta clonotypes; a weaker similar trend was observed in young adult naive repertoires, while no such trend was observed in memory repertoires. Invariant T cells such as MAIT and iNKT could partly confound zero-insertion analyses, though diverse VJ usage argued against this for most clonotypes.

Only healthy Caucasian donors were included. For CDR1 and CDR2, the germline V gene (reference sequence) lists MNHEY and SMNVEV. The CDR3 measures 15 amino acids from cysteine to phenylalanine. The DNA shown is the 45-base CDR3, in frame from base 1. Trimming accounts for 5 bases at V and 3 bases at J, while the number of junction bases matched to no gene is 5. Library preparation employed 5' RACE. Data came from an Illumina HiSeq 2000. Template switching added a universal primer binding site, and the final cDNA carried a unique molecular identifier that allowed TCR cDNA molecules to be counted accurately. Specific primers in the conserved constant-segment region were used to synthesize first-strand cDNA for the TCR alpha and beta chains. Each cDNA library was double barcoded, with a SMART-Mk sample barcode plus Illumina barcodes, to control for contamination. Two successive PCR steps introduced TruSeq adapter sequences along with Illumina sample barcodes. The Illumina HiSeq platform was used with custom primers to sequence TCR alpha and beta cDNA libraries. Per the source publication's procedure: MiGEC processed the raw reads to extract unique molecular identifiers, while MiXCR was used to determine the CDR3 positions. For each individual, recombination models were inferred using an EM algorithm with the repgenHMM and IGoR tools. Shared clonotypes were analyzed with the tcR package in R, and sharing was normalized by the product of cloneset sizes. Out-of-frame nonproductive sequences were analyzed to study raw recombination free of thymic and clonal selection effects. TCRdb cleaned the public reads at Q25 with fastp, built clones with MiXCR and kept in-frame beta chains. Every distinct CDR3 protein forms one entry, paired with its most common genes and DNA. TCRdb's processing, not the authors', yielded these V and J calls. The sample table contains 1,800,000 or so distinct CDR3 sequences; only one count was recorded for about 32% of them. The ten largest clones capture 0.27% of the sample.

In regard to this clonotype: Its antigen has not been determined. The record has no base qualities; no much larger clone is one base away.

This clonotype was sampled from a newborn girl in good health. Sequencing used cord blood. The V and J segments used are TRBV27 and TRBJ2-2; the junction holds 8 bases that match TRBD2. The DNA sequence reads TGTGCCAGCAGTGGCGGGACTAGGGACACCGGGGAGCTGTTTTTT. Translated, this is CASSGGTRDTGELFF.